This T cell receptor (beta chain) was profiled in a study of blood T cell repertoires in COVID-19. Some clones are missing from TCRdb's copy, which holds only in-frame ones; the method was immunoSEQ multiplex PCR. The table records roughly 250,000 clones, roughly 87% of them present only once. This clone was counted between two and nine times. The CDR3 extends over 14 amino acids. Germline V lookup: CDR1 ENHRY, CDR2 SYGVKD. Trimming left V 4 bases short and J 5 bases short, with 14 bases between. The sample comprised peripheral blood. This sequence originates from a man between 60 and 70 years old who had recovered from COVID-19. This chain joins TRBV10-3 and TRBJ1-1; D gene ambiguous. The CDR3 here is CAISVLPKETEAFF. The CDR3 DNA follows: TGTGCCATCAGTGTCCTACCAAAGGAGACTGAAGCTTTCTTT.